The 20 T cell receptor beta chains below were found in one sample sequenced in a study of TIL therapy for anti-PD-1-resistant metastatic lung cancer. The libraries were made with immunoSEQ v3. Measured with immunoSEQ multiplex PCR; TCRdb has only the in-frame clones, and not every one. This table holds 40,000 to 60,000 clones, roughly 85% found once. Documented time point: pre-treatment sample, taken before nivolumab and TIL therapy. Sample: blood, taken at baseline. These receptors were obtained from a woman aged 30 to 85 with non-small cell lung cancer.

The chain has TRBV6-5 and TRBJ2-5, with 7 bases that match TRBD2. The CDR3 runs to 15 residues. Germline loops: CDR1 MNHEY, CDR2 SVGAGI. V dropped 0 bases and J dropped 1; count of bases not matched to a gene: 2. DNA of the CDR3: TGTGCCAGCAGTTACTCGTGGGGGGGCCAAGAGACCCAGTACTTC. Amino acid sequence: CASSYSWGGQETQYF.

In its sample, this clone was seen once. The CDR3 DNA reads as TGTGCCAGCACTCGTACAGTGGGCAATCAGCCCCAGCATTTT. This gives the protein CASTRTVGNQPQHF. J is TRBJ1-5 and V is TRBV28; D is unclear. Germline V gene data show CDR1 as MDHEN and CDR2 as SYDVKM. This CDR3 has 14 amino acids. V was shortened by 7 bases and J by 2 bases, with 12 bases between the two germline ends.

This clone was observed a few times. This chain uses TRBV5-1 with TRBJ2-5; 12 positions match TRBD2. Germline lookup yields CDR1 SGHRS and CDR2 YFSETQ. After removal of 2 bases from V and 1 base from J, the junction contained 12 bases not matched to a gene. This CDR3 contains 19 residues. DNA of the CDR3: TGCGCCAGCAGCTTTCCCGATTTTCGGACTAGCGGGACCCAAGAGACCCAGTACTTC. Amino acids: CASSFPDFRTSGTQETQYF.

The chain recombines TRBV30 with TRBJ1-5, with TRBD1 as a possible D gene (5 bases). CDR1 is GTSNPN and CDR2 is SVGIG in the germline V gene (reference sequence). With 0 bases removed from V and 6 bases from J, the gap between germline ends came to 9 bases. The CDR3 spans 13 residues. CDR3 region: CAWSVGVVQPQHF. The CDR3, as DNA: TGTGCCTGGAGTGTAGGGGTGGTTCAGCCCCAGCATTTT.

The table lists this clone with a few counts. The chain carries TRBV7-9 and TRBJ2-4; D may be TRBD2 (5 bases). The V end lost 1 base, the J end lost 8 bases, and 9 bases lay between the germline ends. In germline, CDR1 is SEHNR, CDR2 FQNEAQ (reference sequence). This CDR3 is built from 13 residues. This chain's CDR3 is CASSLGAEDIQYF. For the CDR3, the DNA is TGTGCCAGCAGCTTAGGGGCGGAGGACATTCAGTACTTC.

This clone was picked up a small number of times. V usage is TRBV7-9 and J usage is TRBJ1-5; possible D gene TRBD1, 6 bases. The germline V gene encodes CDR1 SEHNR and CDR2 FQNEAQ (reference sequence). The CDR3 contains 15 residues. Trimming shortened V by 5 bases and J by 4 bases, and 15 bases separated the two germline ends. DNA of the CDR3: TGTGCCAGCAGCCCAGACGGGGGGCCGAATCAGCCCCAGCATTTT. Protein: CASSPDGGPNQPQHF.

V and J are TRBV28 and TRBJ2-2; a weak D match, TRBD1 (6 bases). From germline, CDR1 is MDHEN and CDR2 SYDVKM. Trimming removed 7 bases at V and 0 bases at J, with 9 bases between. The CDR3 contains 14 residues. In DNA, the CDR3 is TGTGCCAGCACCGGGACAACGAACACCGGGGAGCTGTTTTTT. Translating gives CASTGTTNTGELFF.

The chain carries TRBV7-8 and TRBJ2-7; TRBD2 matches at 14 bases. The junction had 15 bases not matched to a gene; V was cut back by 2 bases and J by 3 bases. The V gene's germline CDR1 is SGHVS and CDR2 FQNEAQ. This CDR3 has 20 amino acids. CDR3 sequence (DNA): TGTGCCAGCAGCTTACAGACGGCCGGACTAGCGGGAGGACCGGGCTACGAGCAGTACTTC. Protein sequence: CASSLQTAGLAGGPGYEQYF. The full variable domain, completed using reference TRBV7-8 and TRBJ2-7, is GAGVSQSPRYKVAKRGQDVALRCDPISGHVSLFWYQQALGQGPEFLTYFQNEAQLDKSGLPSDRFFAERPEGSVSTLKIQRTQQEDSAVYLCASSLQTAGLAGGPGYEQYFGPGTRLTVT.

This clone was picked up one time. This chain connects TRBV14 to TRBJ1-2; maybe TRBD1 (6 bases). Per the germline V gene, CDR1 is SGHDN and CDR2 is FVKESK. The CDR3 covers 15 residues. V dropped 1 base and J dropped 6 bases, with 15 bases sitting between them. CDR3 amino acids: CASSQARWGANGYTF. As DNA, the CDR3 is TGTGCCAGCAGCCAAGCAAGATGGGGGGCCAATGGCTACACCTTC.

This clone came up once. This sequence joins TRBV27 and TRBJ2-7, with TRBD1 identical over 7 bases. Looked up from germline, CDR1 is MNHEY and CDR2 is SMNVEV (reference sequence). The CDR3 sequence is 15 residues long. V shed 5 bases and J 1 base; nucleotides not matched to a gene: 8. The CDR3: CASSKVRTGSYEQYF. In nucleotides, the CDR3 is TGTGCCAGCAGTAAGGTCCGGACAGGATCCTACGAGCAGTACTTC.

This sequence joins TRBV19 and TRBJ2-7; weak D call: TRBD2 (5 bases). Trimming shortened V by 3 bases and J by 0 bases, and 12 bases separated the two germline ends. Germline CDR1 is LNHDA and CDR2 is SQIVND (reference sequence). The CDR3 loop spans 15 amino acids. CDR3 sequence reads: CASSIYGGGSYEQYF. The CDR3 region has the DNA TGTGCCAGTAGTATCTACGGAGGCGGCTCCTACGAGCAGTACTTC.

This clone has only a few counts. The J gene is TRBJ2-3, the V gene TRBV11-3; TRBD2 aligns across 8 bases. The CDR3 sequence is 15 residues long. The V gene's germline CDR1 is SGHNT and CDR2 YENEEA. Losses at the gene ends were 1 base for V and 4 bases for J; bases not matched to a gene: 4. The CDR3 DNA reads as TGTGCCAGCAGCTTAGGAGCGGGGGAACCAGATACGCAGTATTTT. Its translation: CASSLGAGEPDTQYF.

The chain links TRBV2 to TRBJ1-5; D may be TRBD1 (5 bases). Trimming left V 8 bases short and J 7 bases short, with 18 bases between. Germline loops: CDR1 SNHLY, CDR2 FYNNEI. This CDR3 contains 14 residues. The CDR3, as DNA: TGTGCCAGCCAGGGCTCTGGGGCTGGGCAGCCCCAGCATTTT. It yields the protein CASQGSGAGQPQHF.

V is TRBV7-9 and J is TRBJ1-3; TRBD1 aligns across 9 bases. The V gene end was trimmed by 5 bases and the J gene end by 2 bases; junction bases not matched to a gene: 7. The length of the CDR3 is 16 residues. Germline V gene data show CDR1 as SEHNR and CDR2 as FQNEAQ (reference sequence). The CDR3 loop reads CASSLTDRGTGNTIYF. The DNA of the CDR3 is TGTGCCAGCAGCCTAACGGACAGGGGTACTGGAAACACCATATATTTT.

The genes are TRBV5-1 and TRBJ2-3; TRBD1 agrees at 9 bases. The CDR3 spans 15 residues. With V trimmed by 4 bases and J by 1 base, 4 bases remained unmatched. CDR1 is SGHRS and CDR2 is YFSETQ in the germline V gene. CDR3 sequence reads: CASSVYRGRTDTQYF. The CDR3, as DNA: TGCGCCAGCAGCGTGTACAGGGGGCGCACAGATACGCAGTATTTT.

The V call is TRBV5-6, the J call TRBJ1-2; D not resolved. V lost 1 base, J lost 2 bases, and 9 bases lay in between. The CDR3 is made up of 14 amino acids. Looked up from germline, CDR1 is SGHDT and CDR2 is YYEEEE. CDR3 residues: CASSLFGQNYGYTF. In nucleotides, the CDR3 is TGTGCCAGCAGCTTGTTCGGCCAGAACTATGGCTACACCTTC.

This clone appeared a few times. V usage is TRBV10-1 and J usage is TRBJ2-7; D call uncertain. This CDR3 region has 10 residues. V lost 7 bases and J lost 2, with 3 bases in between. Germline V gives CDR1 WNHNN, CDR2 SYGVQD (reference sequence). CDR3 nucleotide sequence: TGCGCCAGCATAGCCTACGAGCAGTACTTC. Translated: CASIAYEQYF.

The chain recombines TRBV6-1 with TRBJ1-3, with D perhaps matching TRBD1 (5 bases). Germline V gene data show CDR1 as MNHNS and CDR2 as SASEGT. The CDR3 runs 15 residues. V lost 3 bases and J 0 bases, leaving 9 bases between the germline ends. The chain's CDR3 is CASSDTGSSGNTIYF. Written as DNA, the CDR3 is TGTGCCAGCAGTGACACAGGTAGCTCTGGAAACACCATATATTTT.

This chain connects TRBV5-8 to TRBJ2-5; 12 positions agree with TRBD1. The CDR3 runs 13 residues. The germline CDR1 and CDR2 sequences are SGHTS and YDEGEE. Unmatched junction bases numbered 2, after V lost 7 bases and J lost 4 bases. This CDR3 is CASGDRGLETQYF. CDR3 DNA: TGTGCCAGCGGGGACAGGGGGCTAGAGACCCAGTACTTC.

This clone appeared a single time. The chain couples TRBV11-2 to TRBJ1-1; 8 nucleotides line up with TRBD1. V lost 3 bases, J lost 2 bases, and 5 bases stayed unmatched. CDR3 length: 15 residues. Germline V gene sequence: CDR1 SGHAT, CDR2 FQNNGV. CDR3 nucleotide sequence: TGTGCCAGCAGCTTTAACAGGGGGATCAACACTGAAGCTTTCTTT. Protein product: CASSFNRGINTEAFF.